The 19 T cell receptor beta chains in this list originate from one sample, sequenced in a study of sequential checkpoint blockade in melanoma. The data were produced by immunoSEQ multiplex PCR, yet TCRdb's version contains in-frame clones alone and is incomplete. The table has 35,000 to 40,000 clones, 70% to 90% seen once; the top ten hold 12%. Regarding treatment: randomized to nivolumab then ipilimumab (arm A) or the reverse (arm B). Specimen: CD8+ T cells sorted from blood (inferred from file names), collected from a patient given nivolumab and ipilimumab in sequence. The source is a human donor with melanoma.

This clone was seen once. This chain joins TRBV7-3 and TRBJ2-5; 9 positions match TRBD1. V was clipped by 6 bases and J by 2 bases; unmatched bases: 4. The CDR3 loop spans 14 amino acids. Germline loops: CDR1 SGHTA, CDR2 FQGTGA. CDR3 DNA sequence: TGTGCCAGCAGTACGACAGGGGGTCAAGAGACCCAGTACTTC. Protein sequence: CASSTTGGQETQYF. The full variable domain, rest sourced from reference TRBV7-3 and TRBJ2-5, is GAGVSQTPSNKVTEKGKYVELRCDPISGHTALYWYRQSLGQGPEFLIYFQGTGAADDSGLPNDRFFAVRPEGSVSTLKIQRTERGDSAVYLCASSTTGGQETQYFGPGTRLLVL.

On this clone itself: This CDR3 fails to terminate in the conserved phenylalanine or tryptophan, so it likely reflects a read error. The limits of the CDR3 on the DNA are not certain, so only TCRdb's listed CDR3 is given. The chain combines TRBV27 with TRBJ2-7; whether TRBD1, the table's D call, matches the DNA was not checked. From germline, CDR1 is MNHEY and CDR2 SMNVEV (reference sequence). The CDR3 sequence runs 9 residues, both termini included. The CDR3: CASQVQGNL.

The chain links TRBV29-1 to TRBJ2-1, with D possibly TRBD1 on 5 matching bases. Between the trimmed V and J ends, which lost 5 bases and 11 bases, there was a span of 19 bases. CDR3 length: 13 amino acids. Germline V gene sequence: CDR1 SQVTM, CDR2 ANQGSEA. CDR3 nucleotide sequence: TGCAGCGTTAGGTATACTCCCCAGGACAAGCAGTTCTTC. Its protein product is CSVRYTPQDKQFF.

The rearrangement uses TRBV13 and TRBJ2-7; TRBD1 matches 9 bases. The trim removed 8 bases at V and 1 base at J, leaving 9 bases unmatched. CDR1 is PRHDT, CDR2 FYEKMQ, per germline (reference sequence). The CDR3 spans 15 residues. The CDR3 loop reads CASRHQGQGSYEQYF. CDR3 DNA sequence: TGTGCCAGCCGACACCAGGGACAGGGTTCCTACGAGCAGTACTTC. Full variable domain (outside the CDR3, taken from reference TRBV13 and TRBJ2-7): AAGVIQSPRHLIKEKRETATLKCYPIPRHDTVYWYQQGPGQDPQFLISFYEKMQSDKGSIPDRFSAQQFSDYHSELNMSSLELGDSALYFCASRHQGQGSYEQYFGPGTRLTVT.

J is TRBJ1-1 and V is TRBV19; weak D call: TRBD1 (6 bases). The V end was cut by 6 bases, the J end by 5 bases, with 19 bases between. The CDR3 runs 15 residues. Germline CDR1 reads LNHDA; CDR2 reads SQIVND (reference sequence). The CDR3 nucleotides read TGTGCCAGTAGCTATACTGAGGGGGTTGGGACTGAAGCTTTCTTT. Amino acid sequence: CASSYTEGVGTEAFF.

The V call is TRBV7-3, the J call TRBJ2-1; D is undetermined. Between the trimmed V and J ends, which lost 0 bases and 0 bases, there was a span of 6 bases. This CDR3 region has 15 residues. CDR1 and CDR2 (germline): SGHTA, FQGTGA. The CDR3 sequence is CASSLTLSSYNEQFF. The CDR3 nucleotides read TGTGCCAGCAGCTTAACTTTGAGCTCCTACAATGAGCAGTTCTTC.

This clone came up a few times. Here the CDR3 DNA reads TGTGCCAGCAGTTTATTTCGGGACTCACGCGAGCAGTACTTC. This sequence encodes CASSLFRDSREQYF. V is TRBV27 and J is TRBJ2-7; D may be TRBD2 (6 bases). CDR1 MNHEY and CDR2 SMNVEV come from the germline V gene (reference sequence). This CDR3 contains 14 residues. V gave up 1 base and J gave up 6 bases, with 13 bases separating them.

This sequence joins TRBV27 and TRBJ1-2; D not certain. Germline CDR1 reads MNHEY; CDR2 reads SMNVEV (reference sequence). V lost 4 bases to trimming and J lost 4 bases, with 7 bases between them. The CDR3 totals 12 residues. CDR3 nucleotides: TGTGCCAGCAGTTCTGGAGTCTATGGCTACACCTTC. Its translation is CASSSGVYGYTF.

The chain has TRBV29-1 and TRBJ2-7; the match to TRBD1 covers 7 bases. After removal of 7 bases from V and 4 bases from J, the junction contained 7 bases not matched to a gene. The CDR3 loop spans 12 amino acids. CDR1 is SQVTM and CDR2 is ANQGSEA in the germline V gene. This CDR3 reads CSGGQSFYEQYV. The CDR3, as DNA: TGCAGCGGGGGACAGTCTTTTTACGAGCAGTACGTC.

Worth noting for this clone: Other nucleotide sequences from this sample produce the same CDR3. The chain carries TRBV27 and TRBJ2-7; the D is unclear. The CDR3 spans 13 residues. CDR1 MNHEY and CDR2 SMNVEV come from the germline V gene (reference sequence). V was shortened by 2 bases and J by 0 bases, with 5 bases between the two germline ends. CDR3: CASSLGPSYEQYF. The CDR3 coding sequence is TGTGCCAGCAGTTTAGGGCCCTCCTACGAGCAGTACTTC.

The V call is TRBV13, the J call TRBJ1-1; tentatively, D is TRBD1 (5 bases). The ends were cut back, 0 bases at V and 0 bases at J, with 8 bases in the middle. CDR1 is PRHDT, CDR2 FYEKMQ, per germline (reference sequence). The CDR3 is 15 residues long. CDR3 DNA: TGTGCCAGCAGCTTAGGCGGGGGAATGAACACTGAAGCTTTCTTT. It codes for CASSLGGGMNTEAFF.

The J gene is TRBJ2-3, the V gene TRBV9; no reliable D call. Germline V gene sequence: CDR1 SGDLS, CDR2 YYNGEE. V was trimmed by 4 bases and J by 2 bases, leaving 5 bases between them. The CDR3 has 12 amino acids. The CDR3 nucleotides are TGTGCCAGCAGCCCTCCCACAGATACGCAGTATTTT. Encoded protein: CASSPPTDTQYF.

In its sample, this clone was seen once. This chain connects TRBV7-3 to TRBJ2-3, with D possibly being TRBD2 (5 bases). Germline V gene data show CDR1 as SGHTA and CDR2 as FQGTGA. The V gene lost 5 bases and the J gene lost 0 bases, with 6 bases spanning the gap. This CDR3 has 13 amino acids. Here the CDR3 DNA reads TGTGCCAGCAGCCGGACTAGCACAGATACGCAGTATTTT. Protein: CASSRTSTDTQYF.

There are a few counts of this clone. The chain uses TRBV6-5 and TRBJ1-2; 7 positions agree with TRBD1. V dropped 5 bases and J dropped 13; count of bases not matched to a gene: 13. This CDR3 is 13 amino acids long. From germline, CDR1 is MNHEY and CDR2 SVGAGI. The CDR3 sequence is CASSEPGQRRSTF. In DNA form, the CDR3 reads TGTGCCAGCAGTGAGCCGGGACAGCGGAGGAGCACCTTC.

This chain joins TRBV19 and TRBJ2-7, with TRBD1 matching over 7 bases. Germline V gene sequence: CDR1 LNHDA, CDR2 SQIVND (reference sequence). The junction had 5 bases not matched to a gene; V was cut back by 3 bases and J by 0 bases. The CDR3 is 15 amino acids. The CDR3 DNA reads TGTGCCAGTAGTATCCGGGACAGTAGCTCCTACGAGCAGTACTTC. Protein product: CASSIRDSSSYEQYF.

This CDR3 reads CASSQTGQGRELFF. The CDR3 DNA reads TGTGCCAGCAGCCAAACAGGGCAAGGCCGGGAGCTGTTTTTT. The V and J genes are TRBV7-6 and TRBJ2-2; tentatively, D is TRBD1 (6 bases). Germline loops: CDR1 SGHVS, CDR2 FNYEAQ. This CDR3 contains 14 residues. The V end was cut by 5 bases, the J end by 9 bases, with 16 bases between.

The chain combines TRBV6-5 with TRBJ1-2; D perhaps matches TRBD1 (6 bases). The V gene's germline CDR1 is MNHEY and CDR2 SVGAGI. This CDR3 is built from 10 residues. CDR3 region: CTGTYYGYTF. CDR3 sequence (DNA): TGTACAGGGACCTACTATGGCTACACCTTC.

This sequence joins TRBV4-2 and TRBJ2-3; the match to TRBD1 covers 9 bases. The CDR3 contains 15 residues. Per germline, CDR1 LGHNA and CDR2 YNFKEQ. The V segment lost 2 bases and the J segment 5 bases; nucleotides outside the gene matches: 5. CDR3 loop: CASSQWGQGLDTQYF. The CDR3 DNA reads as TGTGCCAGCAGCCAATGGGGACAGGGCTTAGATACGCAGTATTTT.

This chain joins TRBV7-3 and TRBJ2-1, with TRBD2 matching over 14 bases. From germline, CDR1 is SGHTA and CDR2 FQGTGA. J lost 9 bases, V lost 0 bases, and 10 bases had no gene match. The CDR3 sequence is 18 residues long. The DNA for the CDR3 is TGTGCCAGCAGCTTAACGGAAAGCGGGACTAGCGGGAGAGTTGAGCAGTTCTTC. Translating it yields CASSLTESGTSGRVEQFF.